The 2 T cell receptor beta chains given below trace back to one sample, sequenced in a study of cytomegalovirus exposure and HLA in healthy donors. The PCR contained 60 Vbeta and 13 Jbeta primers. Sequencing used immunoSEQ multiplex PCR; TCRdb keeps in-frame clones, though not all of them. The table includes approximately 290,000 clones, 80% detected once. The specimen sequenced was PBMCs. These receptors all come from a girl aged 2-10 years in good health and CMV-seronegative.

The chain is built from TRBV27 and TRBJ2-1; tentatively, D is TRBD2 (5 bases). The CDR3 is 15 amino acids. The germline V gene encodes CDR1 MNHEY and CDR2 SMNVEV (reference sequence). The ends were cut back, 6 bases at V and 7 bases at J, with 19 bases in the middle. CDR3 loop: CASSPRELTSNEQFF. The CDR3 DNA reads TGTGCCAGCAGCCCTAGGGAGCTCACGTCAAATGAGCAGTTCTTC.

A note on this clone: Additional DNA sequences in this sample encode the identical CDR3. This sequence joins TRBV18 and TRBJ2-7; TRBD1 matches at 7 bases. CDR1 KGHSH and CDR2 LQKENI come from the germline V gene. Germline trimming cut 3 bases from V and 7 bases from J; bases unmatched to any gene: 6. The CDR3 length is 13 residues. The CDR3 loop reads CASSPGTDLEQYF. The CDR3 coding sequence is TGTGCCAGCTCACCTGGGACAGACTTAGAGCAGTACTTC.